This T cell receptor beta chain was recorded in a study of regulatory T cells in long-lasting Graves disease. Broader study findings: TCR diversity was lower in persistent than newly diagnosed Graves' disease.

This clonotype was detected ten times or more. Its antigen is not identified. Sample time point: newly diagnosed GD, antithyroid drugs for less than 3 months. PBMC-derived RNA was used for the TCR library. Construction of TCR beta libraries relied on iRepertoire HTBI primers and on Arm-PCR targeting CDR3 regions. TCRdb redid the calling of the multiplex PCR reads with MiXCR, one entry per CDR3 protein. Of roughly 510,000 distinct CDR3 sequences in the sample, 15% to 20% were seen once. The CDR3 spans 13 residues. The trim removed 4 bases at V and 7 bases at J, leaving 4 bases unmatched. Germline V lookup: CDR1 SNHLY, CDR2 FYNNEI. These data also formed part of another study, on T cells in Graves' hyperthyroidism and ophthalmopathy. That investigation notes: Graves' hyperthyroidism is called stable when ophthalmopathy does not progress within 18 months. A model of 13 V-J pairs discriminated ophthalmopathy from stable hyperthyroidism.

The starting material was peripheral blood mononuclear cells (PBMCs), obtained at new diagnosis, from a patient treated with antithyroid drugs. This chain uses TRBV2 with TRBJ1-5; the match to TRBD1 covers 7 bases. The origin of this receptor is a man in his late teens or twenties with Graves disease. CDR3: CASSGQGVQPQHF. The CDR3 DNA sequence: TGTGCCAGCAGTGGACAGGGCGTACAGCCCCAGCATTTT.